The T cell receptor (beta chain) described here comes from a study of cytomegalovirus exposure and HLA in healthy donors. Findings and limits, study-wide: Some V segments, including TRBV6-2 and TRBV6-3, were excluded as indistinguishable. Productive status was seen about 87% or about 30% of the time for most TCR beta V segments in an earlier analysis.

With 60 Vbeta and 13 Jbeta primers, the PCR was carried out. Only in-frame clones appear in the TCRdb table, and some are missing; sequencing was by immunoSEQ multiplex PCR. The sample includes about 180,000 clones, 78% of them seen just once. The CDR3 loop spans 18 amino acids. With regard to this clone: Its matching antigen is unknown.

The sequenced sample consisted of PBMCs. The TCR sequence derives from a woman aged 45-60 years in good health and CMV-seropositive. The chain has TRBV7-5 and TRBJ1-3. TRBV7-5 has pseudogene status. CDR3 amino acids: CARSLPGRGMPFGNTIYF. CDR3 DNA sequence: TGTGCCAGAAGCTTACCTGGACGAGGGATGCCCTTTGGAAACACCATATATTTT.